This T cell receptor (beta chain) emerged from a study of cytotoxic CD8 clonotypes in ibrutinib-treated CLL. The overall study: Outcomes included some 24 partial and 2 complete responses; after median approximately six years, roughly 14 stayed remitted and about twelve progressed. Whole-study findings and limits: Starting clonality was above that of age-matched healthy donors and tracked circulating CD8+ T-cell counts.

Concerning this clone: Its matching antigen is unknown.

The assay was immunoSEQ multiplex PCR, and TCRdb's table has in-frame clones only and misses some. The table shows about 300,000 clones, with approximately 76% occurring only once. Trimming stripped 1 base from V and 3 bases from J, with 10 bases between. Per the germline V gene, CDR1 is SGHVS and CDR2 is FQNEAQ. The CDR3 contains 14 residues. This sequence originates from a human donor with chronic lymphocytic leukemia. The J gene is TRBJ2-7, the V gene TRBV7-8; D is perhaps TRBD1 (6 bases). The sample was PBMCs, taken at disease progression, from a patient treated with ibrutinib. CDR3 nucleotide sequence: TGTGCCAGCAGCTTAGTGGTCAGGGGCTACGAGCAGTACTTC. This codes for CASSLVVRGYEQYF.